This entry lists 20 T cell receptor beta chains sequenced from one sample in a study of CD8 T cells in Susac syndrome. With random hexamers, 0.5 to 1 ug RNA was reverse transcribed. TCRdb reprocessed the immunoSEQ multiplex PCR reads with MiXCR, giving one entry per CDR3 protein. The sample holds 120,000 to 150,000 distinct CDR3 sequences; approximately 95% are singletons and the top ten take approximately 0.11%. Sequences were obtained from CD4+ T cells from PBMCs. The receptors shown here come from a human donor with multiple sclerosis.

The CDR3 bases are TGTGCCAGCAGTACAACTCGTCGATTGAGGAGTGAAGAGACCCAGTACTTC. It translates to CASSTTRRLRSEETQYF. The V gene is TRBV5-6, the J gene TRBJ2-5; D unclear. From germline, CDR1 is SGHDT and CDR2 YYEEEE. This CDR3 has 17 residues. Trimming left V 5 bases short and J 3 bases short, with 23 bases between.

The chain recombines TRBV14 with TRBJ1-2; 7 bases match TRBD1. This CDR3 has 16 residues. Germline-derived CDR1 and CDR2 are SGHDN and FVKESK. The junction had 13 bases not matched to a gene; V was cut back by 4 bases and J by 5 bases. In nucleotides, the CDR3 is TGTGCCAGCAGCCCGAGTGGGACAGTACCTTTGTATGGCTACACCTTC. Its translation: CASSPSGTVPLYGYTF.

This chain links TRBV5-4 with TRBJ1-6; TRBD1 aligns across 8 bases. Germline loops: CDR1 SGHNT, CDR2 YYREEE (reference sequence). The CDR3 totals 15 residues. The trim removed 0 bases at V and 11 bases at J, leaving 7 bases unmatched. The CDR3 DNA follows: TGTGCCAGCAGCTTGGCGGCAGGGGGCTCCCCACCCCTCCACTTT. Its protein product is CASSLAAGGSPPLHF.

The chain recombines TRBV4-3 with TRBJ2-7; 10 bases are a match to TRBD1. The germline V gene encodes CDR1 LGHNA and CDR2 YSLEER. The length of the CDR3 is 17 residues. V gave up 1 base and J gave up 2 bases; unmatched junction bases: 8. CDR3 loop: CASSQATGTGDPYEQYF. The CDR3 bases are TGCGCCAGCAGCCAAGCGACCGGGACAGGGGACCCCTACGAGCAGTACTTC.

This sequence joins TRBV30 and TRBJ1-6; D is ambiguous. V was shortened by 5 bases and J by 10 bases, with 18 bases between the two germline ends. The CDR3 is 14 residues long. Germline V gene data show CDR1 as GTSNPN and CDR2 as SVGIG (reference sequence). The CDR3 coding sequence is TGTGCCTGGCGTCGGGAGGGTTCGAACTCACCCCTCCACTTT. This sequence encodes CAWRREGSNSPLHF.

The chain links TRBV2 to TRBJ2-2, with 7 bases lining up with TRBD1. Germline V gene lookup returns CDR1 SNHLY and CDR2 FYNNEI. V gave up 6 bases and J gave up 4 bases; unmatched junction bases: 5. The CDR3 loop spans 14 amino acids. CDR3 sequence reads: CASREQGPTGELFF. Here the CDR3 DNA reads TGTGCCAGCAGAGAACAGGGGCCCACCGGGGAGCTGTTTTTT.

In its sample, this clonotype was seen once. The chain recombines TRBV29-1 with TRBJ1-2, with D possibly being TRBD1 (6 bases). The CDR3 is 11 residues long. Trimming removed 7 bases at V and 8 bases at J, with 14 bases between. Germline values: CDR1 SQVTM, CDR2 ANQGSEA. The CDR3 bases are TGCAGCGGCCTACAGGGAAACGGCTACACCTTC. It translates to CSGLQGNGYTF. Complete variable domain (other parts from reference TRBV29-1 and TRBJ1-2): SAVISQKPSRDICQRGTSLTIQCQVDSQVTMMFWYRQQPGQSLTLIATANQGSEATYESGFVIDKFPISRPNLTFSTLTVSNMSPEDSSIYLCSGLQGNGYTFGSGTRLTVV.

The rearrangement uses TRBV20-1 and TRBJ2-7; TRBD1 matches 7 bases. The CDR3 totals 14 residues. Unmatched junction bases numbered 9, after V lost 3 bases and J lost 4 bases. The V gene's germline CDR1 is DFQATT and CDR2 SNEGSKA (reference sequence). CDR3 amino acids: CSAREDRIQYEQYF. The CDR3 DNA reads TGCAGTGCTAGGGAGGACAGGATACAATACGAGCAGTACTTC.

The genes are TRBV7-2 and TRBJ1-2, with D unclear. The germline CDR1 and CDR2 sequences are SGHTA and FQGNSA. This CDR3 is 16 amino acids long. V was trimmed by 0 bases and J by 2 bases, leaving 13 bases between them. The CDR3 coding sequence is TGTGCCAGCAGCTTAGCTCCCGGACCCCTCAACTATGGCTACACCTTC. This gives the protein CASSLAPGPLNYGYTF.

The chain employs TRBV7-2 and TRBJ2-7; the D gene is possibly TRBD2 (5 bases). This CDR3 is built from 14 residues. Deletions cut 5 bases from V and 2 bases from J, with 13 bases between. CDR1 SGHTA and CDR2 FQGNSA come from the germline V gene. CDR3 sequence (DNA): TGTGCCAGCAGCCCAGGAGGCTATCCCTACGAGCAGTACTTC. Translated, it gives CASSPGGYPYEQYF. Full variable domain (remainder filled in from reference TRBV7-2 and TRBJ2-7): GAGVSQSPSNKVTEKGKDVELRCDPISGHTALYWYRQSLGQGLEFLIYFQGNSAPDKSGLPSDRFSAERTGGSVSTLTIQRTQQEDSAVYLCASSPGGYPYEQYFGPGTRLTVT.

The rearrangement joins TRBV5-1 to TRBJ2-5; 9 bases agree with TRBD1. Trimming cost V 4 bases and J 2 bases; bases outside gene matches: 12. This CDR3 comprises 17 residues. CDR1 SGHRS and CDR2 YFSETQ come from the germline V gene. This CDR3 is CASSLGLRGQGQETQYF. As DNA, the CDR3 is TGCGCCAGCAGCCTGGGCCTACGCGGACAGGGGCAAGAGACCCAGTACTTC. The variable domain in full, with the rest retrieved from reference TRBV5-1 and TRBJ2-5, is KAGVTQTPRYLIKTRGQQVTLSCSPISGHRSVSWYQQTPGQGLQFLFEYFSETQRNKGNFPGRFSGRQFSNSRSEMNVSTLELGDSALYLCASSLGLRGQGQETQYFGPGTRLLVL.

The genes are TRBV5-1 and TRBJ2-6; D is unresolved. The CDR3 has 14 residues. The germline V gene has CDR1 SGHRS and CDR2 YFSETQ. Trimming cost V 5 bases and J 0 bases, with 6 bases left between them. The CDR3 loop reads CASRPGSGANVLTF. CDR3 DNA sequence: TGCGCCAGCAGGCCGGGCTCTGGGGCCAACGTCCTGACTTTC.

Only one count was recorded for this clonotype. V and J are TRBV3-1 and TRBJ2-7, with D hard to call. The CDR3 spans 15 residues. Germline V gene data show CDR1 as LGHDT and CDR2 as YNNKEL (reference sequence). Trimming cost V 4 bases and J 2 bases, with 15 bases left between them. The CDR3 spells CASSPPWANTYEQYF. The DNA for the CDR3 is TGTGCCAGCAGCCCCCCTTGGGCCAATACCTACGAGCAGTACTTC.

J is TRBJ2-1 and V is TRBV24-1; TRBD2 might be the D (6 bases). The CDR3 runs 12 residues. V was pared by 9 bases and J by 6 bases, with 11 bases between. Germline lookup yields CDR1 KGHDR and CDR2 SFDVKD. The CDR3 bases are TGTGCCACCGGGGGACTCCTCAATGAGCAGTTCTTC. Amino acids: CATGGLLNEQFF.

The rearrangement links TRBV7-8 to TRBJ1-1; D unclear. CDR3 length: 14 amino acids. Germline V gives CDR1 SGHVS, CDR2 FQNEAQ. V lost 2 bases and J 0 bases, leaving 7 bases between the germline ends. The CDR3 region has the DNA TGTGCCAGCAGCTTATCCGATCTGAACACTGAAGCTTTCTTT. Protein sequence: CASSLSDLNTEAFF.

This chain links TRBV20-1 with TRBJ2-1, with unresolved D. V was trimmed by 5 bases and J by 8 bases, leaving 22 bases between them. The CDR3 totals 15 residues. Germline V gene sequence: CDR1 DFQATT, CDR2 SNEGSKA (reference sequence). The CDR3 loop is CSALLPAGGVHEQFF. In DNA, the CDR3 is TGCAGTGCTCTTCTCCCCGCCGGCGGAGTCCATGAGCAGTTCTTC.

The chain employs TRBV29-1 and TRBJ2-6; unclear D gene. Looked up from germline, CDR1 is SQVTM and CDR2 is ANQGSEA. V was pared by 1 base and J by 0 bases, with 7 bases between. The CDR3 has 15 residues. CDR3 sequence: CSVEAPSSGANVLTF. The CDR3 bases are TGCAGCGTTGAAGCCCCGAGCTCTGGGGCCAACGTCCTGACTTTC.

The CDR3 loop reads CSVGENTEAFF. The CDR3 nucleotides are TGCAGCGTTGGGGAGAACACTGAAGCTTTCTTT. The V gene is TRBV29-1, the J gene TRBJ1-1; D unclear. Germline CDR1 is SQVTM and CDR2 is ANQGSEA. Trimming took 4 bases from V and 1 from J, leaving 4 bases between them. The CDR3 contains 11 residues. The entire variable domain, with the rest obtained from reference TRBV29-1 and TRBJ1-1, is as follows: SAVISQKPSRDICQRGTSLTIQCQVDSQVTMMFWYRQQPGQSLTLIATANQGSEATYESGFVIDKFPISRPNLTFSTLTVSNMSPEDSSIYLCSVGENTEAFFGQGTRLTVV.

V is TRBV30 and J is TRBJ2-3; D is perhaps TRBD1 (6 bases). V lost 3 bases, J lost 4 bases, and 11 bases lay in between. Germline V gene lookup returns CDR1 GTSNPN and CDR2 SVGIG (reference sequence). CDR3 size: 13 residues. CDR3 amino acids: CAWSGRGADTQYF. The DNA of the CDR3 is TGTGCCTGGAGCGGCAGGGGTGCAGATACGCAGTATTTT.

Details on this clonotype: A read error is likely, as this CDR3 ends without the conserved phenylalanine or tryptophan. Because the CDR3's place on the DNA is in doubt, the DNA is left out and the CDR3 is given as listed by TCRdb. This sequence joins TRBV30 and TRBJ2-7; the DNA was not used to check the table's D call, TRBD1. The CDR3 spans 12 amino acids, including both terminal residues. Germline V gene lookup returns CDR1 GTSNPN and CDR2 SVGIG (reference sequence). The CDR3 loop reads CAWRGTGGAPRL.